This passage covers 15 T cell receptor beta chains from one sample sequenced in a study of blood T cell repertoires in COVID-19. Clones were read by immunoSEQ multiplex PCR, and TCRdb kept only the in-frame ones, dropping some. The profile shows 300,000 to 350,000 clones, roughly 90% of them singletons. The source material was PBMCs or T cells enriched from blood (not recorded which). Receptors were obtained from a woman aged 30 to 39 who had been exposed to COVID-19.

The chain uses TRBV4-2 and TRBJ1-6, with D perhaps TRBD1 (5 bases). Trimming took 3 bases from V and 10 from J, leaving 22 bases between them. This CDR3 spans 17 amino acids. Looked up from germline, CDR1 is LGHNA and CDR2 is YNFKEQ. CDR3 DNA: TGTGCCAGCAGCCACCCCGGGGGGGGAGGGGCGGGCTCACCCCTCCACTTT. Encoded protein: CASSHPGGGGAGSPLHF.

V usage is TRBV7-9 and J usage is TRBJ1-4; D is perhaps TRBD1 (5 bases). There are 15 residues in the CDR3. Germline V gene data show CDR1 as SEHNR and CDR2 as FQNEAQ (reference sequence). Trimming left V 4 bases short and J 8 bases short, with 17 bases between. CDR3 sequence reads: CASSYPKGFKEKLFF. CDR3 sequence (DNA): TGTGCCAGCAGCTACCCGAAGGGGTTCAAAGAAAAACTGTTTTTT.

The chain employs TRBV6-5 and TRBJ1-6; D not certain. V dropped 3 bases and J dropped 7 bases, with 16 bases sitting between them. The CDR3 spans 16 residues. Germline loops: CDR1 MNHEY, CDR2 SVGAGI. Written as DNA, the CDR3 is TGTGCCAGCAGTTATCGATTCGGGTCCCCGAATTCACCCCTCCACTTT. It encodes CASSYRFGSPNSPLHF.

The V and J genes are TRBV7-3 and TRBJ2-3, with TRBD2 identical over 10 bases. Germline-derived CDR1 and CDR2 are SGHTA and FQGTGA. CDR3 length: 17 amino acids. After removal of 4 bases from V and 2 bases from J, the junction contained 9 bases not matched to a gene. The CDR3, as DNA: TGTGCCAGCAGCTCCTCCCTAGCGGGGGCGATCACAGATACGCAGTATTTT. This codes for CASSSSLAGAITDTQYF.

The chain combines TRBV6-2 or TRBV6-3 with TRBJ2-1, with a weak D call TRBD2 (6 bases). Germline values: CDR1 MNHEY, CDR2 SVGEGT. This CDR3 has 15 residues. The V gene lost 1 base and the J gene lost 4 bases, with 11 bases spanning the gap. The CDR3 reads CASSYYAGSYNEQFF. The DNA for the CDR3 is TGTGCCAGCAGTTACTATGCGGGATCTTACAATGAGCAGTTCTTC.

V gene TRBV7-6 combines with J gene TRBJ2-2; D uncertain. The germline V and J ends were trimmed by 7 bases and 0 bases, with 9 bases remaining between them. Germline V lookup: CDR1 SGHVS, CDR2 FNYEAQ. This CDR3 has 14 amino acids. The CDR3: CASNKEPNTGELFF. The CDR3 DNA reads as TGTGCCAGCAACAAAGAACCGAACACCGGGGAGCTGTTTTTT.

The CDR3: CASRRGSSYNSPLHF. CDR3 DNA sequence: TGTGCCAGCAGACGGGGTAGCTCCTATAATTCACCCCTCCACTTT. The rearrangement joins TRBV27 to TRBJ1-6; D ambiguous. CDR3 length: 15 residues. The V gene's germline CDR1 is MNHEY and CDR2 SMNVEV (reference sequence). Trimming pared 6 bases from V and 0 bases from J, leaving 9 bases between.

Written as DNA, the CDR3 is TGTGCCAGCAGCCAAGAACTCCCAGATACGCAGTATTTT. Protein sequence: CASSQELPDTQYF. J is TRBJ2-3 and V is TRBV4-2; D gene unclear. Germline V gives CDR1 LGHNA, CDR2 YNFKEQ. V dropped 0 bases and J dropped 4 bases, with 5 bases sitting between them. The CDR3 runs to 13 residues.

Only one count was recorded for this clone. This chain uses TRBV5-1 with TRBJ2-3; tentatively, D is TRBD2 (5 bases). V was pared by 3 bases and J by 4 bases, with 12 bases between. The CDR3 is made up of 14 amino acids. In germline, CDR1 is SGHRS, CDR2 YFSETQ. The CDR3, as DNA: TGCGCCAGCAGCTGGGGAGCTAGTCCAGATACGCAGTATTTT. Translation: CASSWGASPDTQYF.

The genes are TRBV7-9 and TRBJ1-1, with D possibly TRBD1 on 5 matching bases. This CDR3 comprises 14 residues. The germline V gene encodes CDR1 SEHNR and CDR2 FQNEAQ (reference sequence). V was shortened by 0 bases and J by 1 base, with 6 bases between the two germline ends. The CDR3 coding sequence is TGTGCCAGCAGCTTAGCGGGGGGGAACACTGAAGCTTTCTTT. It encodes CASSLAGGNTEAFF. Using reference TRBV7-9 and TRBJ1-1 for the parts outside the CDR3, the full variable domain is DTGVSQNPRHKITKRGQNVTFRCDPISEHNRLYWYRQTLGQGPEFLTYFQNEAQLEKSRLLSDRFSAERPKGSFSTLEIQRTEQGDSAMYLCASSLAGGNTEAFFGQGTRLTVV.

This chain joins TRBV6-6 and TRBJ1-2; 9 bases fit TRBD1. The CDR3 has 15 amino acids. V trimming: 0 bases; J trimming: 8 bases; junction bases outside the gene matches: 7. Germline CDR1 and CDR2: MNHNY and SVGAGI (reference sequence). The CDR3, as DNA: TGTGCCAGCAGTTACTCAACAGGGACAGGGTTCGGCTACACCTTC. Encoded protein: CASSYSTGTGFGYTF.

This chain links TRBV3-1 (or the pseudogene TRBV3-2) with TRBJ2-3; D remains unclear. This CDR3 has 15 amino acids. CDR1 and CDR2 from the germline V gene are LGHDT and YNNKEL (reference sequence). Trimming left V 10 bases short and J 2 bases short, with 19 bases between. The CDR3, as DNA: TGTGCCAACAAAACCTCTGGCGGTTCCACAGATACGCAGTATTTT. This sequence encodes CANKTSGGSTDTQYF.

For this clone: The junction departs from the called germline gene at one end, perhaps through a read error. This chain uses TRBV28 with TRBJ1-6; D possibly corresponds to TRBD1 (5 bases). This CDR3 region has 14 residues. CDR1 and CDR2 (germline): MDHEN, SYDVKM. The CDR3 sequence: CASEDSSSNSPLHF. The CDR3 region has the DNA TGTGCCAGCGAAGACAGTTCCTCTAATTCACCCCTCCACTTT. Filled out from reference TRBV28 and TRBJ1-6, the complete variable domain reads DVKVTQSSRYLVKRTGEKVFLECVQDMDHENMFWYRQDPGLGLRLIYFSYDVKMKEKGDIPEGYSVSREKKERFSLILESASTNQTSMYLCASEDSSSNSPLHFGNGTRLTVT.

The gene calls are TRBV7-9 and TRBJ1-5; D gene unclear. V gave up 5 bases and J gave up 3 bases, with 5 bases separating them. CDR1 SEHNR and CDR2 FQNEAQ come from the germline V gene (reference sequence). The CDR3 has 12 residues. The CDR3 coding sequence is TGTGCCAGCAGCGCTACCAATCAGCCCCAGCATTTT. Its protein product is CASSATNQPQHF.

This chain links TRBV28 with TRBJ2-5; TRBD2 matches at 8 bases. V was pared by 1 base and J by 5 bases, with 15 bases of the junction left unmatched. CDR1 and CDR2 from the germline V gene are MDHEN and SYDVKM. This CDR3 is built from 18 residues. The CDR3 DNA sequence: TGTGCCAGCAGTTTATCGGCAGGGATGGCGGGGGGTAGCGAGACCCAGTACTTC. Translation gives CASSLSAGMAGGSETQYF.